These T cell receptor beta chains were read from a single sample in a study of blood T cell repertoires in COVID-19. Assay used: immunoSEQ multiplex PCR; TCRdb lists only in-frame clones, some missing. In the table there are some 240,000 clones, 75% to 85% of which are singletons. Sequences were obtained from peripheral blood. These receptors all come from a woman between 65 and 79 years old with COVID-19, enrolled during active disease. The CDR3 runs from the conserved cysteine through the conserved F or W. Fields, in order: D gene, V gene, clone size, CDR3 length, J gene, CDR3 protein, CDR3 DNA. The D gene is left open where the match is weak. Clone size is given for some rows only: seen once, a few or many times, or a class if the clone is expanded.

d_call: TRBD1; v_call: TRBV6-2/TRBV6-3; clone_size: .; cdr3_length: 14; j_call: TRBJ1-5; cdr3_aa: CASRYDRGAQPQHF; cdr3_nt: TGTGCCAGCAGGTACGACAGGGGGGCACAGCCCCAGCATTTT
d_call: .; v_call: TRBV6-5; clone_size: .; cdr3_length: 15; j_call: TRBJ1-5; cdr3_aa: CASSTALSSNQPQHF; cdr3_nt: TGTGCCAGCAGTACCGCCCTTAGTAGCAATCAGCCCCAGCATTTT
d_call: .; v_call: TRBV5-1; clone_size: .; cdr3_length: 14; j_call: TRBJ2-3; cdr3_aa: CASSPGVGTDTQYF; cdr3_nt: TGCGCCAGCAGTCCAGGGGTTGGCACAGATACGCAGTATTTT
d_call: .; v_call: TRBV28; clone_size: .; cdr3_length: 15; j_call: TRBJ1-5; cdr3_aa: CASSALSGGNQPQHF; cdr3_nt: TGTGCCAGCAGTGCCCTCTCGGGGGGGAATCAGCCCCAGCATTTT
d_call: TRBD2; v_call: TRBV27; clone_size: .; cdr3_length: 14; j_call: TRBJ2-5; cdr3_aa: CASMEREQGETQYF; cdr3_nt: TGTGCCAGCATGGAGCGGGAGCAAGGAGAGACCCAGTACTTC
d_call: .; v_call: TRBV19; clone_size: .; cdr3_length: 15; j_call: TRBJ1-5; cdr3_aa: CASSIQGHSNQPQHF; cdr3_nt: TGTGCCAGTAGTATTCAGGGTCATAGCAATCAGCCCCAGCATTTT
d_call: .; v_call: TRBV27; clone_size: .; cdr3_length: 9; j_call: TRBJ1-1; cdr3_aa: CASTFQAFF; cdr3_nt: TGTGCCAGCACTTTTCAGGCTTTCTTT
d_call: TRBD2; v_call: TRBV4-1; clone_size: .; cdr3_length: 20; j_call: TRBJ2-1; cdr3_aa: CASSPSGTSGFFSSYNEQFF; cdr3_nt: TGCGCCAGCAGCCCCTCCGGGACTAGCGGGTTTTTTAGCTCCTACAATGAGCAGTTCTTC
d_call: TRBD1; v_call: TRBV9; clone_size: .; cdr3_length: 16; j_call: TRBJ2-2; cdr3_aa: CASSVDDRVNTGELFF; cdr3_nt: TGTGCCAGCAGCGTAGATGACAGGGTAAACACCGGGGAGCTGTTTTTT
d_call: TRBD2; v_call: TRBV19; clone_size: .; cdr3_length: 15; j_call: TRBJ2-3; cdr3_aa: CASSPLVAGGDTQYF; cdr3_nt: TGTGCCAGTAGCCCCCTGGTAGCGGGGGGAGATACGCAGTATTTT
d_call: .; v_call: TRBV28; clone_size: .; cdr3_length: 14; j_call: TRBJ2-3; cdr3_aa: CASSPSGSTDTQYF; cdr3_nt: TGTGCCAGCAGCCCCAGCGGGAGCACAGATACGCAGTATTTT
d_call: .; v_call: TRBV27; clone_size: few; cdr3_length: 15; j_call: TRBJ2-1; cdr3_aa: CASSFMAEVNNEQFF; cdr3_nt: TGTGCCAGCAGTTTCATGGCCGAGGTGAACAATGAGCAGTTCTTC
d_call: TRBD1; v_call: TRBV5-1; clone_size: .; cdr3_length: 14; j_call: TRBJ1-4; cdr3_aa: CASSYTGGGEKLFF; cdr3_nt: TGCGCCAGCAGCTACACAGGGGGCGGAGAAAAACTGTTTTTT
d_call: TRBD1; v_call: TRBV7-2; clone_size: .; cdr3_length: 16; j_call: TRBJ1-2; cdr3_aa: CASSLRGQGTNYGYTF; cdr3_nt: TGTGCCAGCAGCTTAAGAGGACAGGGGACCAACTATGGCTACACCTTC
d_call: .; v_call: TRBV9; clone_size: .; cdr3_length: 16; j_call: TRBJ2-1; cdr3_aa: CASSVDPASRYNEQFF; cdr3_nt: TGTGCCAGCAGCGTAGATCCGGCTAGCAGATACAATGAGCAGTTCTTC
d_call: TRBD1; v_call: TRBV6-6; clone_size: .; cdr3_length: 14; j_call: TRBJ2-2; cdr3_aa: CASSQQGSGGELFF; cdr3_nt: TGTGCCAGCAGCCAACAGGGGTCCGGCGGGGAGCTGTTTTTT
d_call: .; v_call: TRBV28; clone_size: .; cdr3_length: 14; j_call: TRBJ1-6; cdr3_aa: CASSLSRGNSPLHF; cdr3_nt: TGTGCCAGCAGTTTATCGCGGGGCAATTCACCCCTCCACTTT
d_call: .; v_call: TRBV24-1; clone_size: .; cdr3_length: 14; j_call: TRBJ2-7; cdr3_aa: CATSDYREPYEQYF; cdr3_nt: TGTGCCACCAGTGATTACAGGGAACCCTACGAGCAGTACTTC
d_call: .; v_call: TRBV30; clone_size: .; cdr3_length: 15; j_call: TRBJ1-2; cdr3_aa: CAWRVWGSQIYGYTF; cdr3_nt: TGTGCCTGGAGAGTCTGGGGCAGCCAGATCTATGGCTACACCTTC